This TCR beta chain was captured in a study of cytomegalovirus exposure and HLA in healthy donors. Unrecorded immune exposure was likely among donors, who were nominally healthy when sampled. The V and J ends lost 1 base and 0 bases respectively, with 19 bases between them. Germline-derived CDR1 and CDR2 are MGHRA and YSYEKL. This CDR3 is built from 19 residues. With 60 Vbeta and 13 Jbeta primers, the PCR was carried out. Sequenced by immunoSEQ multiplex PCR; TCRdb stores in-frame clones only, minus some. The table records roughly 170,000 clones, roughly 80% of them present only once. The receptor was isolated from a man aged 30 to 39 in good health and CMV-seropositive. This chain joins TRBV4-1 and TRBJ2-1, with unresolved D. The source material was PBMCs. The CDR3 DNA reads as TGCGCCAGCAGCCAAGGACTCTTTCCGGCCCGAAGCTCCTACAATGAGCAGTTCTTC. The encoded protein is CASSQGLFPARSSYNEQFF.